Below are 20 T cell receptor beta chains sequenced from a single sample in a study of cytomegalovirus exposure and HLA in healthy donors. 13 Jbeta primers and 60 Vbeta primers were used for the PCR. Measured with immunoSEQ multiplex PCR; TCRdb has only the in-frame clones, and not every one. The table records about 190,000 clones, 75% to 85% of them present only once. Sequencing was performed on PBMCs. These receptors all come from a woman younger than 30 in good health and CMV-seronegative.

The J gene is TRBJ2-1, the V gene TRBV11-2; TRBD2 matches 7 bases. V gave up 4 bases and J gave up 8 bases; unmatched junction bases: 17. The germline V gene encodes CDR1 SGHAT and CDR2 FQNNGV. This CDR3 has 17 amino acids. The DNA of the CDR3 is TGTGCCAGCAGCTCCCTAACGACACCCGGGGGGTTTCATGAGCAGTTCTTC. It yields the protein CASSSLTTPGGFHEQFF.

In its sample, this clone was seen a few times. The chain couples TRBV6-1 to TRBJ2-7; TRBD1 matches 12 bases. V gave up 10 bases and J gave up 1 base; unmatched junction bases: 5. CDR1 is MNHNS, CDR2 SASEGT, per germline. This CDR3 has 14 amino acids. This CDR3 is CAIRDRGPSYEQYF. CDR3 in DNA: TGTGCCATCCGGGACAGGGGGCCTTCCTACGAGCAGTACTTC.

The V call is TRBV6-1, the J call TRBJ1-2; D is perhaps TRBD1 (5 bases). V lost 6 bases and J 0 bases, leaving 11 bases between the germline ends. Germline V gene sequence: CDR1 MNHNS, CDR2 SASEGT. The CDR3 sequence is 14 residues long. In DNA form, the CDR3 reads TGTGCCAGCAGGGATGGGGCGGCTAACTATGGCTACACCTTC. It codes for CASRDGAANYGYTF.

This chain's CDR3 is CASSLFDRGEHEQYF. The CDR3, as DNA: TGTGCCAGCAGCTTGTTTGACAGGGGAGAACACGAGCAGTACTTC. J is TRBJ2-7 and V is TRBV5-4; 8 nucleotides align to TRBD1. The CDR3 runs 15 residues. In germline, CDR1 is SGHNT, CDR2 YYREEE (reference sequence). Germline trimming cut 1 base from V and 5 bases from J; bases unmatched to any gene: 8.

The chain uses TRBV6-1 and TRBJ1-5; TRBD1 aligns across 7 bases. Germline CDR1 and CDR2: MNHNS and SASEGT. The V segment lost 1 base and the J segment 6 bases; nucleotides outside the gene matches: 3. This CDR3 comprises 14 residues. This CDR3 reads CASSEGAGGQPQHF. The CDR3 DNA reads TGTGCCAGCAGTGAAGGGGCAGGGGGTCAGCCCCAGCATTTT.

There are a few counts of this clone. The chain links TRBV10-3 to TRBJ2-1; TRBD2 matches at 12 bases. The germline V gene has CDR1 ENHRY and CDR2 SYGVKD. The junction had 10 bases not matched to a gene; V was cut back by 4 bases and J by 0 bases. The CDR3 loop spans 19 amino acids. CDR3 residues: CAISGSSGRDKSSYNEQFF. The CDR3 DNA reads as TGTGCCATCAGTGGCTCTAGCGGGAGGGACAAGAGCTCCTACAATGAGCAGTTCTTC.

This rearrangement joins TRBV28 to TRBJ1-2; TRBD1 matches 7 bases. Germline V gene sequence: CDR1 MDHEN, CDR2 SYDVKM. With V trimmed by 6 bases and J by 5 bases, 9 bases remained unmatched. CDR3 length: 14 residues. CDR3 sequence reads: CASRTGTERYGYTF. CDR3 in DNA: TGTGCCAGCAGAACCGGGACAGAAAGATATGGCTACACCTTC.

This clone was counted between two and nine times. The chain links TRBV6-1 to TRBJ2-3; D possibly corresponds to TRBD2 (6 bases). This CDR3 region has 16 residues. V lost 2 bases to trimming and J lost 4 bases, with 16 bases between them. Germline V gene data show CDR1 as MNHNS and CDR2 as SASEGT. The CDR3 protein is CASSEWAPGGPDTQYF. CDR3 DNA: TGTGCCAGCAGTGAATGGGCACCCGGGGGACCAGATACGCAGTATTTT.

CDR3 amino acids: CASRLAGANTGELFF. In DNA, the CDR3 is TGTGCCAGCAGACTAGCGGGAGCGAACACCGGGGAGCTGTTTTTT. This chain connects TRBV5-6 to TRBJ2-2; 11 bases align to TRBD2. This CDR3 has 15 residues. Unmatched junction bases numbered 0, after V lost 5 bases and J lost 0 bases. Germline V gene lookup returns CDR1 SGHDT and CDR2 YYEEEE.

The chain combines TRBV6-5 with TRBJ1-6; 8 nucleotides align to TRBD1. From germline, CDR1 is MNHEY and CDR2 SVGAGI. This CDR3 has 16 residues. Trimming cost V 2 bases and J 9 bases; bases outside gene matches: 9. The CDR3 sequence: CASSYRAGTGSSPLHF. CDR3 nucleotide sequence: TGTGCCAGCAGTTACCGGGCCGGGACAGGAAGTTCACCCCTCCACTTT.

The rearrangement uses TRBV29-1 and TRBJ2-1, with TRBD2 matching 8 bases. The length of the CDR3 is 14 residues. J lost 3 bases, V lost 3 bases, and 4 bases had no gene match. Germline loops: CDR1 SQVTM, CDR2 ANQGSEA. The CDR3 region is CSVDSGKVYNEQFF. The CDR3 region has the DNA TGCAGCGTTGATAGCGGGAAGGTCTACAATGAGCAGTTCTTC.

The genes are TRBV7-9 and TRBJ1-1, with TRBD1 matching 7 bases. The CDR3 spans 15 residues. Germline V gene sequence: CDR1 SEHNR, CDR2 FQNEAQ (reference sequence). V trimming: 5 bases; J trimming: 1 base; junction bases outside the gene matches: 7. The CDR3 here is CASSPGGYRNTEAFF. CDR3 coding DNA: TGTGCCAGCAGCCCAGGGGGGTACAGGAACACTGAAGCTTTCTTT. Drawing the rest from reference TRBV7-9 and TRBJ1-1, the complete variable domain is DTGVSQNPRHKITKRGQNVTFRCDPISEHNRLYWYRQTLGQGPEFLTYFQNEAQLEKSRLLSDRFSAERPKGSFSTLEIQRTEQGDSAMYLCASSPGGYRNTEAFFGQGTRLTVV.

V usage is TRBV7-9 and J usage is TRBJ2-7; perhaps TRBD1 as D (5 bases). Germline V gene data show CDR1 as SEHNR and CDR2 as FQNEAQ (reference sequence). Trimming took off 4 bases at V and 8 bases at J, with 15 bases between the two ends. This CDR3 comprises 13 residues. Written as DNA, the CDR3 is TGTGCCAGCAGCTCCCAACGACTGGACAAGCAGTACTTC. It specifies CASSSQRLDKQYF.

The chain links TRBV19 to TRBJ2-1; the match to TRBD2 covers 9 bases. CDR1 LNHDA and CDR2 SQIVND come from the germline V gene (reference sequence). CDR3 length: 15 residues. Trimming took 6 bases from V and 5 from J; bases not matched to a gene: 8. The CDR3 protein is CASSRGLASNNEQFF. CDR3 nucleotides: TGTGCCAGTAGCCGGGGACTAGCTTCGAACAATGAGCAGTTCTTC. The whole variable domain, remainder taken from reference TRBV19 and TRBJ2-1, is DGGITQSPKYLFRKEGQNVTLSCEQNLNHDAMYWYRQDPGQGLRLIYYSQIVNDFQKGDIAEGYSVSREKKESFPLTVTSAQKNPTAFYLCASSRGLASNNEQFFGPGTRLTVL.

This clone was seen a handful of times. CDR3 sequence (DNA): TGCGCCAGCAGCCAAAAGGGACTAGCGGGGGGGAACACCGGGGAGCTGTTTTTT. It is translated as CASSQKGLAGGNTGELFF. The chain joins TRBV4-1 to TRBJ2-2, with 15 bases lining up with TRBD2. With 2 bases clipped from V and 1 base from J, the junction kept 2 bases outside the gene matches. In germline, CDR1 is MGHRA, CDR2 YSYEKL. There are 18 residues in the CDR3.

The CDR3 spells CASSLAAGSGRFNEQFF. For the CDR3, the DNA is TGTGCCAGCAGCTTAGCAGCAGGTAGCGGGAGATTTAATGAGCAGTTCTTC. The chain carries TRBV7-6 and TRBJ2-1, with TRBD2 matching 9 bases. The J segment lost 7 bases and the V segment lost 0 bases, leaving 10 bases of the junction unmatched. The germline V gene has CDR1 SGHVS and CDR2 FNYEAQ. The CDR3 contains 17 residues.

The chain uses TRBV5-1 and TRBJ2-3; a possible D gene is TRBD2 (5 bases). The germline V gene encodes CDR1 SGHRS and CDR2 YFSETQ. V was clipped by 0 bases and J by 4 bases, with 9 bases between them. This CDR3 has 14 residues. CDR3 DNA: TGCGCCAGCAGCTTGGCTACGGACTCAGATACGCAGTATTTT. Residues: CASSLATDSDTQYF.

The rearrangement uses TRBV28 and TRBJ2-7, with TRBD1 as a possible D gene (5 bases). Trimming took off 6 bases at V and 0 bases at J, with 18 bases between the two ends. Germline assignment: CDR1 MDHEN and CDR2 SYDVKM. The CDR3 contains 16 residues. CDR3 sequence: CASSTPQGSGSYEQYF. CDR3 nucleotides: TGTGCCAGCAGCACACCCCAGGGTAGTGGCTCCTACGAGCAGTACTTC.

The gene calls are TRBV5-1 and TRBJ1-1; no firm D call. V lost 4 bases and J 0 bases, leaving 7 bases between the germline ends. Germline loops: CDR1 SGHRS, CDR2 YFSETQ. The CDR3 is 13 amino acids. The CDR3 protein is CASSPGVNTEAFF. CDR3 nucleotide sequence: TGCGCCAGCAGCCCCGGGGTGAACACTGAAGCTTTCTTT.

On this clone: Relative to the germline gene, one junction end is altered; a read error may explain this. J is TRBJ2-7 and V is TRBV4-2, with 7 bases matching TRBD1. Per germline, CDR1 LGHNA and CDR2 YNFKEQ. The length of the CDR3 is 15 residues. The CDR3 loop is CASSQTGVLSHEQYF. The CDR3 DNA is TGTGCCAGCAGCCAAACAGGGGTCCTCTCCCACGAGCAGTACTTC.